This T cell receptor beta chain was recorded in a study of blood T cell repertoires in COVID-19 (dated by TCRdb to 2018 to 2020). About the investigation overall: Samples from collaborators originated in the United States, Italy and Spain and spanned both the acute and convalescent phases of COVID-19. The prospective study material was composed of cDNA or gDNA derived from T cells, B-cell-depleted T cells, or PBMCs. Deeply sampled blood TCRbeta repertoires from subjects exposed to, actively infected with, or recovered from COVID-19 were included in the dataset. The repertoires were released in a freely available public database meant as a resource for research on the immune response to SARS-CoV-2. Samples were obtained from the ongoing ImmuneRACE study (first 160 participants) and from some 1,300 subjects provided by 6 global collaborators. A de-identified subject ID, COVID-19 status, age in years and sex were almost always included in the sample metadata. Where HLA class I and class II types were available, the types were taken from metadata supplied by the sample provider, not from assay-based typing. Paper-wide results and their limitations: How much clinical and demographic metadata was included differed by source and by participant, and the metadata was provided uncurated.

Concerning this clone: Its antigen remains undetermined. No per-base quality is available; no much larger clone lies one base away.

Each collaborating institution followed its own protocols to collect whole blood in K2EDTA tubes. For TCRbeta analysis, collaborators shipped samples in one of three forms: frozen whole blood, isolated PBMCs, or DNA extracted from either of those sample types. TCRbeta CDR3 regions were amplified from genomic DNA by means of the immunoSEQ Assay, a bias-controlled multiplex PCR. As for how the authors treated the data: The number of nucleated cells in each sample was estimated by amplification of reference gene primers within the assay. To quantify the absolute abundance of each unique TCRbeta CDR3 rearrangement, sequence reads were collapsed and filtered. For each sample, productive Simpson clonality was calculated as the square root of Simpson's diversity index over productive rearrangements. In its TCRdb copy, this immuneACCESS table keeps in-frame sequences only and misses some clones. Where compared with another copy, unresolved V genes explain less than half of these, and the others have no known cause. The V and J calls and clone size are taken from that table; D and trimming were inferred from the DNA. This sample is represented by around 32,000 clones; about nine tenths of them were singletons. The ten top clones hold less than 1.2% of the sample.

The CDR3 contains 17 residues, cysteine and phenylalanine counted. Only the CDR3 portion is preserved as DNA: 51 bases, with reading frame beginning at the first base. The germline V gene yields SGHRS for CDR1 and YFSETQ for CDR2. Between the V and J ends, shortened by 4 bases and 0 bases respectively, the junction contains 17 bases. This clonotype was sampled from an older man with active or convalescent COVID-19. In this chain, TRBV5-1 is recombined with TRBJ1-3; the D gene is not confidently resolved. The sequencing sample was made of peripheral blood. The CDR3 loop reads CASSPGNVGSSGNTIYF. The DNA sequence follows: TGCGCCAGCAGCCCCGGGAATGTCGGGAGCTCTGGAAACACCATATATTTT. Extended through the reference TRBV5-1 and TRBJ1-3 proteins, this CDR3 yields the full variable domain: KAGVTQTPRYLIKTRGQQVTLSCSPISGHRSVSWYQQTPGQGLQFLFEYFSETQRNKGNFPGRFSGRQFSNSRSEMNVSTLELGDSALYLCASSPGNVGSSGNTIYFGEGSWLTVV.